This is a list of T cell receptor beta chains from one sample in a study of breast tumors, draining lymph nodes, adjacent tissues. TCRdb reprocessed the multiplex PCR reads via MiXCR and lists one record per CDR3 protein. This sample carries 290,000 or so distinct CDR3 sequences, around 30% of them seen once, and the ten largest clones take approximately 1%. The specimen was axillary lymph node tissue. These receptors were obtained from a female donor with breast cancer. Some clones in this sample may be carry-over from other donors' samples. The CDR3 runs from the conserved cysteine through the conserved F or W. D genes are given only for firm matches. A clone size is listed for some rows: how often the clone was seen (once, few, many), or a class if it is expanded.

J gene: TRBJ2-2; V gene: TRBV10-2; CDR3 length: 16; D gene: .; clone size: many; CDR3 protein: CASSELETTNTGELFF; CDR3 DNA: TGCGCCAGCAGTGAGTTGGAGACTACGAACACCGGGGAGCTGTTTTTT
J gene: TRBJ1-2; V gene: TRBV5-4; CDR3 length: 15; D gene: .; clone size: .; CDR3 protein: CASSLAGANNYGYTF; CDR3 DNA: TGTGCCAGCAGCTTGGCGGGGGCTAATAACTATGGCTACACCTTC
J gene: TRBJ2-2; V gene: TRBV3-1; CDR3 length: 16; D gene: TRBD2; clone size: .; CDR3 protein: CASSQGTSVSTGELFF; CDR3 DNA: TGTGCCAGCAGCCAAGGGACTAGCGTTTCCACCGGGGAGCTGTTTTTT
J gene: TRBJ1-5; V gene: TRBV4-1; CDR3 length: 14; D gene: .; clone size: many; CDR3 protein: CASSQEQANQPQHF; CDR3 DNA: TGCGCCAGCAGCCAAGAACAGGCCAATCAGCCCCAGCATTTT
J gene: TRBJ2-6; V gene: TRBV6-1; CDR3 length: 13; D gene: .; clone size: many; CDR3 protein: CATRHSGANVLTF; CDR3 DNA: TGTGCCACTAGGCACTCTGGGGCCAACGTCCTGACTTTC
J gene: TRBJ2-3; V gene: TRBV2; CDR3 length: 16; D gene: TRBD2; clone size: many; CDR3 protein: CASSDVREGRTDTQYF; CDR3 DNA: TGTGCCAGCAGTGACGTCCGGGAGGGCCGCACAGATACGCAGTATTTT
J gene: TRBJ2-3; V gene: TRBV7-2; CDR3 length: 16; D gene: TRBD2; clone size: .; CDR3 protein: CASSPRLAGVRDTQYF; CDR3 DNA: TGTGCCAGCAGCCCTCGGCTAGCGGGAGTCAGAGATACGCAGTATTTT
J gene: TRBJ2-3; V gene: TRBV10-2; CDR3 length: 16; D gene: TRBD1; clone size: many; CDR3 protein: CASSELTGVGTDTQYF; CDR3 DNA: TGCGCCAGCAGTGAGTTGACAGGGGTCGGAACAGATACGCAGTATTTT
J gene: TRBJ2-1; V gene: TRBV7-8; CDR3 length: 15; D gene: .; clone size: many; CDR3 protein: CASSSLGRGEAGQFF; CDR3 DNA: TGTGCCAGCAGCTCACTAGGGAGAGGGGAAGCGGGGCAGTTCTTC
J gene: TRBJ1-6; V gene: TRBV10-3; CDR3 length: 13; D gene: .; clone size: .; CDR3 protein: CAIRSGVNSPLHF; CDR3 DNA: TGTGCCATCCGTTCCGGGGTGAACTCACCCCTCCACTTT
J gene: TRBJ2-2; V gene: TRBV6-1; CDR3 length: 16; D gene: TRBD1; clone size: .; CDR3 protein: CASSSRDRSNTGELFF; CDR3 DNA: TGTGCCAGCAGTTCCCGGGACAGGAGTAACACCGGGGAGCTGTTTTTT
J gene: TRBJ2-6; V gene: TRBV30; CDR3 length: 13; D gene: .; clone size: many; CDR3 protein: CATHRVGANVLTF; CDR3 DNA: TGTGCCACCCACAGGGTCGGGGCCAACGTCCTGACTTTC
J gene: TRBJ2-7; V gene: TRBV4-3; CDR3 length: 16; D gene: TRBD2; clone size: many; CDR3 protein: CASSQDASGSSYEQYF; CDR3 DNA: TGCGCCAGCAGCCAAGATGCTAGCGGGAGTTCCTACGAGCAGTACTTC
J gene: TRBJ2-2; V gene: TRBV7-9; CDR3 length: 17; D gene: .; clone size: many; CDR3 protein: CASSLFRQARKAGELFF; CDR3 DNA: TGTGCCAGCAGCCTCTTCCGACAGGCAAGGAAGGCCGGGGAGCTGTTTTTT
J gene: TRBJ2-3; V gene: TRBV4-1; CDR3 length: 14; D gene: .; clone size: .; CDR3 protein: CASSQNMEGGTQYF; CDR3 DNA: TGCGCCAGCAGCCAAAACATGGAGGGGGGTACGCAGTATTTT
J gene: TRBJ2-7; V gene: TRBV2; CDR3 length: 15; D gene: TRBD2; clone size: many; CDR3 protein: CASSRSRGGIYEQYF; CDR3 DNA: TGTGCCAGCAGCCGCTCCCGGGGGGGGATCTACGAGCAGTACTTC
J gene: TRBJ2-5; V gene: TRBV19; CDR3 length: 14; D gene: TRBD2; clone size: many; CDR3 protein: CASKTSGRKGTQYF; CDR3 DNA: TGTGCCAGTAAGACTAGCGGGAGAAAGGGGACCCAGTACTTC
J gene: TRBJ2-5; V gene: TRBV7-7; CDR3 length: 12; D gene: .; clone size: many; CDR3 protein: CASSEAGVVQYF; CDR3 DNA: TGTGCTTCCTCGGAGGCCGGGGTGGTCCAGTACTTC
J gene: TRBJ1-1; V gene: TRBV20-1; CDR3 length: 15; D gene: .; clone size: .; CDR3 protein: CSARDYRQLNTEAFF; CDR3 DNA: TGCAGTGCTAGAGATTATAGGCAGTTGAACACTGAAGCTTTCTTT
J gene: TRBJ1-3; V gene: TRBV25-1; CDR3 length: 15; D gene: TRBD1; clone size: .; CDR3 protein: CASVQGGYSGNTICF; CDR3 DNA: TGTGCCAGCGTGCAGGGGGGGTACTCTGGGAACACCATATGTTTT
J gene: TRBJ1-4; V gene: TRBV29-1; CDR3 length: 12; D gene: .; clone size: many; CDR3 protein: CSVAEGGEKLFF; CDR3 DNA: TGCAGCGTAGCAGAGGGGGGTGAAAAACTGTTTTTT
J gene: TRBJ2-1; V gene: TRBV7-6; CDR3 length: 13; D gene: .; clone size: many; CDR3 protein: CASTPPGNNEQFF; CDR3 DNA: TGTGCCAGCACCCCACCCGGCAACAATGAGCAGTTCTTC
J gene: TRBJ1-3; V gene: TRBV7-2; CDR3 length: 16; D gene: .; clone size: many; CDR3 protein: CASSLRSAGAGNTIYF; CDR3 DNA: TGTGCCAGCAGCTTAAGGTCCGCGGGCGCTGGAAACACCATATATTTT
J gene: TRBJ2-2; V gene: TRBV11-3; CDR3 length: 15; D gene: .; clone size: many; CDR3 protein: CASSSRQGGGGELFF; CDR3 DNA: TGTGCCAGCAGCTCCCGACAGGGAGGGGGCGGGGAGCTGTTTTTT
J gene: TRBJ2-1; V gene: TRBV11-2; CDR3 length: 11; D gene: .; clone size: .; CDR3 protein: CAEGIVYEQFF; CDR3 DNA: TGTGCCGAGGGTATCGTCTATGAGCAGTTCTTC
J gene: TRBJ2-7; V gene: TRBV20-1; CDR3 length: 11; D gene: .; clone size: many; CDR3 protein: CSAQRAYEQYF; CDR3 DNA: TGCAGTGCTCAGCGGGCTTACGAGCAGTACTTC
J gene: TRBJ2-3; V gene: TRBV28; CDR3 length: 15; D gene: .; clone size: few; CDR3 protein: CASSIVRRPTDTQYF; CDR3 DNA: TGTGCCAGCAGTATCGTAAGGCGGCCCACAGATACGCAGTATTTT
J gene: TRBJ1-1; V gene: TRBV11-3; CDR3 length: 16; D gene: .; clone size: few; CDR3 protein: CASSRRNPGESTEAFF; CDR3 DNA: TGTGCCAGCAGCCGTCGGAATCCGGGGGAGAGCACTGAAGCTTTCTTT
J gene: TRBJ2-7; V gene: TRBV20-1; CDR3 length: 14; D gene: .; clone size: .; CDR3 protein: CSARSLSGASEQYF; CDR3 DNA: TGCAGTGCTAGGTCCCTCTCGGGGGCGTCCGAGCAGTACTTC
J gene: TRBJ1-4; V gene: TRBV20-1; CDR3 length: 13; D gene: .; clone size: many; CDR3 protein: CSARDGGFEKLFF; CDR3 DNA: TGCAGTGCTAGAGATGGGGGCTTCGAAAAACTGTTTTTT
J gene: TRBJ2-5; V gene: TRBV14; CDR3 length: 14; D gene: .; clone size: few; CDR3 protein: CASSQAGIQETQHF; CDR3 DNA: TGTGCCAGCAGCCAAGCGGGGATACAAGAGACCCAGCACTTC
J gene: TRBJ1-5; V gene: TRBV2; CDR3 length: 13; D gene: .; clone size: many; CDR3 protein: CASSPRQNQPQHF; CDR3 DNA: TGTGCCAGCAGCCCCCGACAGAATCAGCCCCAGCATTTT
J gene: TRBJ1-2; V gene: TRBV24-1; CDR3 length: 18; D gene: TRBD1; clone size: .; CDR3 protein: CATENRDRGRYANYGYTF; CDR3 DNA: TGTGCCACCGAGAATCGGGACAGGGGTAGATACGCTAACTATGGCTACACCTTC
J gene: TRBJ2-5; V gene: TRBV12-5; CDR3 length: 15; D gene: TRBD2; clone size: many; CDR3 protein: CASGLLGGRWETQYF; CDR3 DNA: TGTGCTAGTGGTTTGTTAGGCGGGAGGTGGGAGACCCAGTACTTC
J gene: TRBJ1-3; V gene: TRBV11-2; CDR3 length: 16; D gene: .; clone size: many; CDR3 protein: CASSLRGGSSGNTIYF; CDR3 DNA: TGTGCCAGCAGCTTAAGAGGAGGGAGCTCTGGAAACACCATATATTTT
J gene: TRBJ2-7; V gene: TRBV20-1; CDR3 length: 13; D gene: .; clone size: many; CDR3 protein: CSARARSLYEQYF; CDR3 DNA: TGCAGTGCTAGAGCCCGCAGCCTCTACGAGCAGTACTTC
J gene: TRBJ1-2; V gene: TRBV2; CDR3 length: 12; D gene: .; clone size: many; CDR3 protein: CASSPNRVGYTF; CDR3 DNA: TGTGCCAGCAGTCCAAACAGGGTTGGCTACACCTTC
J gene: TRBJ1-2; V gene: TRBV6-2/TRBV6-3; CDR3 length: 13; D gene: .; clone size: few; CDR3 protein: CASSRRGRDGYTF; CDR3 DNA: TGTGCCAGCAGCCGGCGAGGGAGGGACGGCTACACCTTC
J gene: TRBJ2-5; V gene: TRBV5-1; CDR3 length: 14; D gene: .; clone size: few; CDR3 protein: CASTQRGGKDTQYF; CDR3 DNA: TGCGCCAGCACCCAACGGGGAGGTAAAGACACCCAGTACTTC
J gene: TRBJ2-5; V gene: TRBV12-5; CDR3 length: 13; D gene: .; clone size: many; CDR3 protein: CASGLGVQETQYF; CDR3 DNA: TGTGCTAGTGGTTTGGGAGTTCAAGAGACCCAGTACTTC
J gene: TRBJ2-5; V gene: TRBV15; CDR3 length: 15; D gene: TRBD2; clone size: .; CDR3 protein: CATSRAGGPEETQYF; CDR3 DNA: TGTGCCACCAGCAGAGCGGGAGGGCCGGAAGAGACCCAGTACTTC
J gene: TRBJ2-1; V gene: TRBV6-2/TRBV6-3; CDR3 length: 19; D gene: TRBD2; clone size: few; CDR3 protein: CASSSLHLPSGVHYNEQFF; CDR3 DNA: TGTGCCAGCAGTTCCCTACACTTACCTAGCGGAGTCCATTACAATGAGCAGTTCTTC
J gene: TRBJ2-7; V gene: TRBV19; CDR3 length: 11; D gene: .; clone size: many; CDR3 protein: CASSGYYEQYF; CDR3 DNA: TGTGCCAGTAGTGGGTACTACGAGCAGTACTTC
J gene: TRBJ2-7; V gene: TRBV7-2; CDR3 length: 16; D gene: .; clone size: many; CDR3 protein: CASSFGPSESNYEQYF; CDR3 DNA: TGTGCCAGCAGCTTTGGACCCTCCGAATCCAACTACGAGCAGTACTTC
J gene: TRBJ2-7; V gene: TRBV20-1; CDR3 length: 13; D gene: .; clone size: many; CDR3 protein: CSARTGRPYEQYF; CDR3 DNA: TGCAGTGCTAGAACGGGGCGGCCCTACGAGCAGTACTTC
J gene: TRBJ2-3; V gene: TRBV19; CDR3 length: 12; D gene: .; clone size: many; CDR3 protein: CASSPRGDTQYF; CDR3 DNA: TGTGCCAGTAGTCCCCGGGGGGATACGCAGTATTTT
J gene: TRBJ2-3; V gene: TRBV10-3; CDR3 length: 14; D gene: TRBD2; clone size: .; CDR3 protein: CAIRAGGPGDTQYF; CDR3 DNA: TGTGCCATCAGAGCGGGAGGGCCCGGGGATACGCAGTATTTT
J gene: TRBJ2-7; V gene: TRBV5-5; CDR3 length: 15; D gene: TRBD1; clone size: .; CDR3 protein: CASGLDGTASYEQYF; CDR3 DNA: TGTGCCAGCGGCTTGGATGGGACAGCCTCCTACGAGCAGTACTTC
J gene: TRBJ2-1; V gene: TRBV20-1; CDR3 length: 16; D gene: TRBD1; clone size: many; CDR3 protein: CSARDRTGGAYNEQFF; CDR3 DNA: TGCAGTGCTAGAGACAGAACAGGGGGCGCGTACAATGAGCAGTTCTTC
J gene: TRBJ2-1; V gene: TRBV29-1; CDR3 length: 17; D gene: TRBD2; clone size: many; CDR3 protein: CSVDRQGTSGSWYEQFF; CDR3 DNA: TGCAGCGTTGATCGGCAAGGGACTAGCGGGAGTTGGTATGAGCAGTTCTTC
J gene: TRBJ2-1; V gene: TRBV9; CDR3 length: 16; D gene: .; clone size: many; CDR3 protein: CASSKLRGGSYNEQFF; CDR3 DNA: TGTGCCAGCAGCAAACTTAGAGGGGGCTCCTACAATGAGCAGTTCTTC
J gene: TRBJ2-7; V gene: TRBV10-2; CDR3 length: 16; D gene: TRBD2; clone size: many; CDR3 protein: CASSELAAGGSGGQYF; CDR3 DNA: TGCGCCAGCAGTGAGCTAGCGGCAGGAGGGTCCGGGGGGCAGTACTTC
J gene: TRBJ2-3; V gene: TRBV19; CDR3 length: 16; D gene: TRBD1; clone size: many; CDR3 protein: CASSFGTAESTDTQYF; CDR3 DNA: TGTGCCAGTAGTTTTGGGACAGCAGAGTCCACAGATACGCAGTATTTT
J gene: TRBJ2-1; V gene: TRBV7-3; CDR3 length: 14; D gene: .; clone size: many; CDR3 protein: CASSLTGENVEQFF; CDR3 DNA: TGTGCCAGCAGCTTAACGGGAGAGAACGTTGAGCAGTTCTTC
J gene: TRBJ1-1; V gene: TRBV15; CDR3 length: 14; D gene: .; clone size: .; CDR3 protein: CATSKFRGNTEAFF; CDR3 DNA: TGTGCCACAAGTAAATTTAGAGGGAACACTGAAGCTTTCTTT